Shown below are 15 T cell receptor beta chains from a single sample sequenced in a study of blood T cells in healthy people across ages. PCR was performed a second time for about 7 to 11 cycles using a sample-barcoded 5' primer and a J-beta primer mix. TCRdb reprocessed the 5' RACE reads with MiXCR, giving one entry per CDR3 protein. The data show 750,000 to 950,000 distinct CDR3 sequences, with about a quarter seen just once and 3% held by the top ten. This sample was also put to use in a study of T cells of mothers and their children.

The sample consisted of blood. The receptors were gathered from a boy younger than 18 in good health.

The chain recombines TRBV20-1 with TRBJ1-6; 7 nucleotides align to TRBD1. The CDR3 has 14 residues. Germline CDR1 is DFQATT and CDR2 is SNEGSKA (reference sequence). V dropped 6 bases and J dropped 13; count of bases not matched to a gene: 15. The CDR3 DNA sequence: TGCAGTGCCCACGAGGGGGACAGCCTAAGTCCCCTCCACTTT. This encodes CSAHEGDSLSPLHF.

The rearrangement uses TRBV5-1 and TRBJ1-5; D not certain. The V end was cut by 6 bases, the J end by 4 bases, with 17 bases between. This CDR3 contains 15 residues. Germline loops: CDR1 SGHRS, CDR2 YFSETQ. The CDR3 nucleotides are TGCGCCAGCATAACTTTAACGGGATTAAATCAGCCCCAGCATTTT. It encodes CASITLTGLNQPQHF.

The DNA for the CDR3 is TGTGCCAGCAGTTACCCACAGGCAACTAATGAAAAACTGTTTTTT. Translated: CASSYPQATNEKLFF. The chain combines TRBV6-6 with TRBJ1-4, with D possibly matching TRBD1 (5 bases). This CDR3 spans 15 amino acids. CDR1 is MNHNY and CDR2 is SVGAGI in the germline V gene (reference sequence). Trimming left V 2 bases short and J 0 bases short, with 7 bases between.

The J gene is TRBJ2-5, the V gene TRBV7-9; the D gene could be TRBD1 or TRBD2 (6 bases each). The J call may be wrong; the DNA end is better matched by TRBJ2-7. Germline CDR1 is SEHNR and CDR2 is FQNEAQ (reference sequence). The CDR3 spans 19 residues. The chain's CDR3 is CASSRAKGGWDPRTYEQYF. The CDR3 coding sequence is TGTGCCAGCAGCCGAGCCAAGGGGGGATGGGACCCCCGGACCTACGAGCAGTACTTC.

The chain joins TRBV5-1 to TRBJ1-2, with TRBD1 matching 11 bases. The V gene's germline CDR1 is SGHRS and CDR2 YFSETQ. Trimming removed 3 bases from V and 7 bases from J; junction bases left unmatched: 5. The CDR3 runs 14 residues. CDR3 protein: CASSSDRGRSGYTF. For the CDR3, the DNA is TGCGCCAGCAGCTCGGACAGGGGGCGAAGTGGCTACACCTTC.

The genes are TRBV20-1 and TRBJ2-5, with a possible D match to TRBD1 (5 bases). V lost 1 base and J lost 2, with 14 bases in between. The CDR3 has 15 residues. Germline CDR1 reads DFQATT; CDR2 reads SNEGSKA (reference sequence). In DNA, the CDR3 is TGCAGTGCTAGAGCTGCGTGGGGCCCTCAAGAGACCCAGTACTTC. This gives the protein CSARAAWGPQETQYF.

The CDR3 is CSAQSRSYEQYF. In DNA, the CDR3 is TGCAGTGCACAGAGTCGCTCCTACGAGCAGTACTTC. The chain joins TRBV20-1 to TRBJ2-7, with no clear D. This CDR3 region has 12 residues. CDR1 is DFQATT, CDR2 SNEGSKA, per germline (reference sequence). V dropped 6 bases and J dropped 0 bases, with 9 bases sitting between them.

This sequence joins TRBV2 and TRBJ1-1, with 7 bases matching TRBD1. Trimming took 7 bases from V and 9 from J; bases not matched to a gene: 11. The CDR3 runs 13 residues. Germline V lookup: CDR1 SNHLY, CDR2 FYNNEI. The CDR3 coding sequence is TGTGCCAGCACCACCCAGGGGGGCCCTCAAGCTTTCTTT. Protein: CASTTQGGPQAFF.

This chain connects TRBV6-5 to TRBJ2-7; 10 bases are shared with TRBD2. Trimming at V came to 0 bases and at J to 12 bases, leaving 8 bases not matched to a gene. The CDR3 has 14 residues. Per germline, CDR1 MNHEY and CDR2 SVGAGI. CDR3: CASSYSSASGGSYF. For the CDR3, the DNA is TGTGCCAGCAGTTACTCGAGTGCTAGCGGGGGATCGTACTTC.

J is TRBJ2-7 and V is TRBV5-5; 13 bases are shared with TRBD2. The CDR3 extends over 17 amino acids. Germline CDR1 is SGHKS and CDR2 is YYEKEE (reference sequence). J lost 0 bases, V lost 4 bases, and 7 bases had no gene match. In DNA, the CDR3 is TGTGCCAGCAGCCCCCGACTAGCGGGGGGAAGCTCCTACGAGCAGTACTTC. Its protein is CASSPRLAGGSSYEQYF.

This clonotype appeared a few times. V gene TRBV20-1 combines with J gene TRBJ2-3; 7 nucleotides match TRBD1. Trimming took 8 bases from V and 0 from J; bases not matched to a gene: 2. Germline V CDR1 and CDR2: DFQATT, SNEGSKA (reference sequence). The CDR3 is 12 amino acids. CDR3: CSPGQSTDTQYF. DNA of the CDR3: TGCAGTCCGGGACAGAGCACAGATACGCAGTATTTT.

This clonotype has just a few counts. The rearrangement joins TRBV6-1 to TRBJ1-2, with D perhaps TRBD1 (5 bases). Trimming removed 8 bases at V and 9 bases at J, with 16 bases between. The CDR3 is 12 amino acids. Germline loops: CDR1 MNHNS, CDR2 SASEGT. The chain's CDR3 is CASSGDSDRYTF. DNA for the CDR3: TGTGCCAGCTCGGGTGACAGTGACCGCTACACCTTC.

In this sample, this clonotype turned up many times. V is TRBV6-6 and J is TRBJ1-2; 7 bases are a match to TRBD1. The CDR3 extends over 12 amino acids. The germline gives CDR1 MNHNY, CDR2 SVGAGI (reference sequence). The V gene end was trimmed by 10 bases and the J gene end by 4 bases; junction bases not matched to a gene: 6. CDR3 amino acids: CATSTGFYGYTF. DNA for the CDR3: TGTGCCACCTCGACAGGGTTCTATGGCTACACCTTC.

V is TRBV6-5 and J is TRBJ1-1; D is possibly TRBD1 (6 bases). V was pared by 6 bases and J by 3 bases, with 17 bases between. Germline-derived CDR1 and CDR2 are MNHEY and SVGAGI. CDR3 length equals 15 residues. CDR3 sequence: CASRQGQLRDTEAFF. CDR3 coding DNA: TGTGCCAGCAGGCAGGGACAACTAAGGGACACTGAAGCTTTCTTT.

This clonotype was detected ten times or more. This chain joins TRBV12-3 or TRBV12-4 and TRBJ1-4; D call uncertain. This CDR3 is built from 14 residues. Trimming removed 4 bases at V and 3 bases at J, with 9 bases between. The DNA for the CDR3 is TGTGCCAGCAGTTCTAGAGGTGCTAATGAAAAACTGTTTTTT. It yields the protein CASSSRGANEKLFF.